This TCR beta chain was observed in a study of OX40 agonist ivuxolimab in advanced cancers. Germline V gene sequence: CDR1 MNHNY, CDR2 SVGAGI (reference sequence). The CDR3 contains 15 residues. Trimming removed 0 bases at V and 3 bases at J, with 9 bases between. This clone has a handful of counts. The target antigen is unknown. Sequencing was performed with immunoSEQ multiplex PCR; in TCRdb, only in-frame clones are kept and a portion is missing. The profile shows fewer than 55,000 clones, approximately 88% of them singletons. Findings and caveats of the study: Clonal expansion in partial responders at 0.1-3.0 mg/kg ranked among the lowest.

Sequenced material: CD4+ or CD8+ T cells sorted from blood, taken in a trial of the OX40 agonist ivuxolimab. This receptor was identified in an adult with an advanced solid tumor such as melanoma, head and neck, liver or kidney cancer. The gene calls are TRBV6-6 and TRBJ2-1, with D hard to call. The CDR3 bases are TGTGCCAGCAGTTACTCCCAGCAAGTCTACAATGAGCAGTTCTTC. Translation gives CASSYSQQVYNEQFF.